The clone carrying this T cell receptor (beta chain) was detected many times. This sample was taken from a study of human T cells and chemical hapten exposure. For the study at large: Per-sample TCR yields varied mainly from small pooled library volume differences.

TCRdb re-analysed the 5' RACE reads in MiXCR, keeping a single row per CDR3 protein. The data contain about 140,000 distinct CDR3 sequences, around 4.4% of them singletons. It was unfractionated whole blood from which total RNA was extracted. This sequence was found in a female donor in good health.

The CDR3 loop reads CASSPPGGQPQHF. In DNA, the CDR3 is TGTGCCAGCTCACCACCGGGGGGTCAGCCCCAGCATTTT. V and J are TRBV18 and TRBJ1-5; D is perhaps TRBD1 (5 bases). The V end lost 0 bases, the J end lost 6 bases, and 6 bases lay between the germline ends. CDR1 and CDR2 (germline): KGHSH, LQKENI. This CDR3 spans 13 amino acids.